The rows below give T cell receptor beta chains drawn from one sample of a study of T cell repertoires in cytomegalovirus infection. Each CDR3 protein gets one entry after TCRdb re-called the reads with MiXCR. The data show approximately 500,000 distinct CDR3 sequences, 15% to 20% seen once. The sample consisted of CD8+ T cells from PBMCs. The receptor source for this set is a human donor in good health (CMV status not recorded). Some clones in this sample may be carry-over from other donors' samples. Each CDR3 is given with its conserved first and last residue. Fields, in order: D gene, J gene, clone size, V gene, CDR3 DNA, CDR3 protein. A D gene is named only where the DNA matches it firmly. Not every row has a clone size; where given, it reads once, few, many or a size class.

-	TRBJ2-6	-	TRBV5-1	TGCGCCAGCAGCTGGGGGGGACAGCCCTCTGGGGCCAACGTCCTGACTTTC	CASSWGGQPSGANVLTF
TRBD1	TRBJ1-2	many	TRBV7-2	TGTGCCAGCAGCTTAGCGCCAGGGGGGATGGAGGGCTACACCTTC	CASSLAPGGMEGYTF
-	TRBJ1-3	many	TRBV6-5	TGTGCCAGCAGTTACTCACCACAGGAAGACTCTGGAAACACCATATATTTT	CASSYSPQEDSGNTIYF
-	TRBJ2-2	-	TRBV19	TGTGCCAGTAGTATGGGTGGCGGTTATAACACCGGGGAGCTGTTTTTT	CASSMGGGYNTGELFF
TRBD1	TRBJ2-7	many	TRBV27	TGTGCCAGCAGTTTGCAGGGGGACCCTGACGAGCAGTACTTC	CASSLQGDPDEQYF
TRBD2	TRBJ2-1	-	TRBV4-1	TGCGCCAGCAGCCAAGGCAGGACTAGCGGGGGTAATGAGCAGTTCTTC	CASSQGRTSGGNEQFF
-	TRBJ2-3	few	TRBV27	TGTGCCAGCAGTTTATTAGCGTGGAAACCTAGCACAGATATGCAGTATTTT	CASSLLAWKPSTDMQYF
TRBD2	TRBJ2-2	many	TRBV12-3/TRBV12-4	TGTGCCAGCAGTTTATCTGGCGGGAGGGGTACCGGGGAGCTGTTTTTT	CASSLSGGRGTGELFF
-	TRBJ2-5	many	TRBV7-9	TGTGCCAGCAGCTTAGAGACAGAACAAGAGACCCAGTACTTC	CASSLETEQETQYF
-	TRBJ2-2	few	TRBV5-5	TGTGCCAGCATGGGGAGGGGGACCGGGGAGCTGTTTTTT	CASMGRGTGELFF
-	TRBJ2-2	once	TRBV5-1	TGCGCCAGCAGCTTGATAGACACCGTGGAGCTGTTTTTT	CASSLIDTVELFF
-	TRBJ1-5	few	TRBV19	TGTGCCAGTAGTATGGGAGGGGCGAGACAGCCCCAGCATTTT	CASSMGGARQPQHF
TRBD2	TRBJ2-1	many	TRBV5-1	TGCGCCAGCCGCGACAGGAGCGGGGGGTTCCTGAATGAGCAGTTCTTC	CASRDRSGGFLNEQFF
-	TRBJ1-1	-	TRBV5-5	TGTGCCAGCAGTCAACTATCAGGTCCTGAAGCTTTCTTT	CASSQLSGPEAFF
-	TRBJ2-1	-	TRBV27	TGTGCCAGCAGTCCCGGACCCTGGAGGGCCTCGGGCAATGAGCAGTTCTTC	CASSPGPWRASGNEQFF
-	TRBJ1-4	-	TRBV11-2	TGTGCCAGCAGCTCGGGGGGGAGGTTCAATAAACTGTTTTTT	CASSSGGRFNKLFF
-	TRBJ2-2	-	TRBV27	TGTGCCAGCAGTTTTTCTGCCACCGGGGAGCTGTTTTTT	CASSFSATGELFF
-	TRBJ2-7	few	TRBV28	TGTGCCAGCAGCCGGCGCCACGAGCAGTACTTC	CASSRRHEQYF
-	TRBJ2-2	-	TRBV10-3	TGTGCCATCAGTCCCGCGAACACCGGGGAGCTGTTTTTT	CAISPANTGELFF
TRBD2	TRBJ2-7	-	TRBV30	TGTGCCTGGAGTGTAAGAAGCGGGAGGGGCGAGCAGTACTTC	CAWSVRSGRGEQYF
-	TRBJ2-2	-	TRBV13	TGTGCCAGCAGCTTAGAGAGGAGAACCGGGGAGCTGTTTTTT	CASSLERRTGELFF
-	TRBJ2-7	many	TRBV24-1	TGTGCCACCAGTGGCAGAAGCTCCTACGAGCAGTACTTC	CATSGRSSYEQYF
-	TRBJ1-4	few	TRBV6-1	TGTGCCAGCAGTGAAGAAGTCATCTCAACTAATGAAAAACTGTTTTTT	CASSEEVISTNEKLFF
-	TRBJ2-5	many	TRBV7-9	TGTGCCAGCAGCCGAACCGACAGAGAAGAGACCCAGTACTTC	CASSRTDREETQYF
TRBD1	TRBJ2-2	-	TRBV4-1	TGCGCCAGTAAAGGACAGGGGAACACCGGGGAGCTGTTTTTT	CASKGQGNTGELFF
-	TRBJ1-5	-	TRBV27	TGTGCCAGCAGTTTAATCGCTAATCAGCCCCAGCATTTT	CASSLIANQPQHF
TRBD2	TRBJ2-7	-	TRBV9	TGTGCCAGCGGGGGGGTCTACGAGCAGTACTTC	CASGGVYEQYF
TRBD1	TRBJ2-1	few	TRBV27	TGTGCCAGCAGTTTACATTACAGGGGGAGGCCCTACAATGAGCAGTTCTTC	CASSLHYRGRPYNEQFF
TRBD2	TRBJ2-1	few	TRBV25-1	TGTGCCAGCACGGGACTACGGCAGTTCTTC	CASTGLRQFF
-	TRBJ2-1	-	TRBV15	TGTGCCACCAGCGGACCCCCCCCGGCACGGTTCTTC	CATSGPPPARFF
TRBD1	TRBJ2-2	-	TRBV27	TGTGCCAGCAGACCATGGGACAGGCCAACCGGGGAGCTGTTTTTT	CASRPWDRPTGELFF
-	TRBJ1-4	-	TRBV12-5	TGTGCTAGTGGTTTTGCCACAACTAATGAAAAACTGTTTTTT	CASGFATTNEKLFF
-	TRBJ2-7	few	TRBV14	TGTGCCAGCAGCCAAGAGTTAGACAACCCCTACGAGCAGTACTTC	CASSQELDNPYEQYF
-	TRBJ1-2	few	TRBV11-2	TGTGCCAGCAGCTTCGGGGGGTTAGGCTACACCTTC	CASSFGGLGYTF
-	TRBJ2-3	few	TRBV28	TGTGCCAGCAGTTTACGGGGATCAGATACGCAGTATTTT	CASSLRGSDTQYF
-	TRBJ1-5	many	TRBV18	TGTGCCAGCTCACTAGCCTCCGACAGAAATCAGCCCCAGCATTTT	CASSLASDRNQPQHF
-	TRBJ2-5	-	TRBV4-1	TGCGCCAGCAGCCAAGTGCAGGGGCAAGAGACCCAGTACTTC	CASSQVQGQETQYF
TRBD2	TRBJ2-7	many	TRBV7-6	TGTGCCAGCAGCCCGGGACTAGCGACCTACGAGCAGTACTTC	CASSPGLATYEQYF
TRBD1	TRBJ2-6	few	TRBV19	TGTGCCACCCTAGGGACAGCTGGGGCCAACGTCCTGACTTTC	CATLGTAGANVLTF
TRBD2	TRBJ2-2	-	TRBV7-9	TGTGCCAGCAGCGAACTAGCGTCGAACACCGGGGAGCTGTTTTTT	CASSELASNTGELFF
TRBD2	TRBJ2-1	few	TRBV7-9	TGTGCCAGCAGTTACAACCCTAGCGGGGATTCCTACAATGAGCAGTTCTTC	CASSYNPSGDSYNEQFF
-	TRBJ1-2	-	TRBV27	TGTGCCAGCAGTTTCCAAGGGCCTTATGGCTACACCTTC	CASSFQGPYGYTF
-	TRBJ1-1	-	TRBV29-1	TGCAGCGTTGTGGAGAGAGCGGGCACTGAAGCTTTCTTT	CSVVERAGTEAFF
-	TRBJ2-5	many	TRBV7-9	TGTGCCAGCAGCGGGGGTGGGGTGAGCGAGACCCAGTACTTC	CASSGGGVSETQYF
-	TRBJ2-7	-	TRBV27	TGTGCCAGCAATCGGCCGGGGGCAGGAGAGCAGTACTTC	CASNRPGAGEQYF
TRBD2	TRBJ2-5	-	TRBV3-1	TGTGCCAGCAGCCAAGGTAGCGGGGAAGAGACCCAGTACTTC	CASSQGSGEETQYF
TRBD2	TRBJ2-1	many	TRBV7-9	TGTGCCAGCAGCTTCAGAGGGAGGGCCGTCGATGAGCAGTTCTTC	CASSFRGRAVDEQFF